This note documents a single T cell receptor (beta chain) sequence. Treatment specified: oral pan-JAK inhibitor, 5-10 mg twice daily. V shed 5 bases, J shed 5 bases, and the junction held 7 bases outside the gene matches. The CDR3 spans 14 residues. In germline, CDR1 is LNHDA, CDR2 SQIVND (reference sequence). Reverse transcription of extracted RNA yielded cDNA, which provided the sequencing template. Profiling relied on immunoSEQ multiplex PCR, and the TCRdb table lists in-frame clones only, not all of them. The repertoire consists of about 88,000 clones, with around 44% occurring once and the leading ten covering around 18%. This sample was included in a study of CD8+ T cells in alopecia areata.

The rearrangement links TRBV19 to TRBJ2-7; TRBD2 matches 9 bases. The sequencing here drew on CD8+ T cells sorted from blood, taken at week 24, from a patient treated with tofacitinib. The TCR was taken from a human donor with alopecia areata. CDR3 protein: CASSLAGGPHEQYF. DNA for the CDR3: TGTGCCAGTAGTCTGGCGGGAGGGCCCCACGAGCAGTACTTC.